This T cell receptor beta chain is drawn from a study of blood T cell repertoires in COVID-19. Study information: Sites in the United States, Italy and Spain provided acute and convalescent COVID-19 samples. Sample material is recorded as cDNA or gDNA derived from T cells, B-cell-depleted T cells, or PBMCs.

TCRdb keeps only in-frame clones here, not all; method: immunoSEQ multiplex PCR. The data contain 150,000 or so clones, 76% of them singletons. The material sequenced was peripheral blood. This TCR came from an elderly woman with active or convalescent COVID-19.

The CDR3: CASSGTGGAFFPYEQYF. The CDR3 nucleotides read TGTGCCAGCAGCGGGACAGGGGGCGCTTTTTTTCCCTACGAGCAGTACTTC. The chain joins TRBV11-2 to TRBJ2-7; 12 nucleotides align to TRBD1. The germline V gene encodes CDR1 SGHAT and CDR2 FQNNGV. The CDR3 runs 17 residues. V was clipped by 5 bases and J by 2 bases; unmatched bases: 10.